This T cell receptor beta chain was documented in a study of shared clonotypes between healthy human individuals. Study findings and constraints: Generation probability values for non-shared clonotypes were lower than those for clonotypes shared by all four donors. Incomplete sequencing of sorted subsets was indicated by rarefaction despite large depth. Donor scarcity curtailed the genetic and exposure-history diversity represented herein.

Of note for this clone: Antigen unknown.

Produced via immunoSEQ multiplex PCR; TCRdb's table is partial and in-frame only. Among hundreds of thousands of clones listed, approximately 96% were seen once. This CDR3 has 13 amino acids. V was clipped by 6 bases and J by 3 bases, with 13 bases between them. Germline V gives CDR1 SGHDT, CDR2 YYEEEE. Cells designated naive CD8 were CD45RO-negative and were positively selected for CCR7, with terminally differentiated effector memory CD45RA+ cells excluded. The chain recombines TRBV5-6 with TRBJ2-7; possible D gene TRBD2, 6 bases. The clonotype originates from a woman aged 25 to 39 in good health. Sequencing input: naive CD8+ T cells sorted from blood. CDR3 nucleotides: TGTGCCAGCACTCTGGGGCGGGGCTACGAGCAGTACTTC. Its translation: CASTLGRGYEQYF.